This T cell receptor (beta chain) was retrieved from a study of siplizumab effects on memory and regulatory T cells. General study results and limits: Roughly 75-97% of proliferating CD4+ or CD8+ clones lacked an assignable naive or memory phenotype.

To note about this clone: The antigen is undetermined.

Sequenced by immunoSEQ multiplex PCR; TCRdb stores in-frame clones only, minus some. The repertoire holds 90,000 to 140,000 clones, under 95% seen once, with around 0.29% in the top ten. Looked up from germline, CDR1 is LGHNA and CDR2 is YNFKEQ. V was clipped by 3 bases and J by 7 bases; unmatched bases: 8. This CDR3 region has 15 residues. What was sequenced was CD4+ T cells sorted from blood. The J gene is TRBJ1-5, the V gene TRBV4-2; 8 nucleotides align to TRBD1. The clonotype originates from a human donor in good health. In nucleotides, the CDR3 is TGTGCCAGCAGCCAGGACACAGGGGGAGGACAGCCCCAGCATTTT. Translated: CASSQDTGGGQPQHF.